This TCR beta chain derives from a study of T cells in localized non-small cell lung cancer. Whole-study findings and limits: Adjacent lung was found to contain a median about 55 of the top 100 tumor clones. It was uninvolved adjacent lung that showed the highest T cell clonality, exceeding tumor.

As for this clone: No antigen is known for it.

Sequencing was performed with immunoSEQ multiplex PCR; in TCRdb, only in-frame clones are kept and a portion is missing. The table has approximately 72,000 clones, approximately 84% seen once; the top ten hold about 14%. The CDR3 covers 20 residues. Germline V gene lookup returns CDR1 MGHRA and CDR2 YSYEKL. Deletions cut 4 bases from V and 0 bases from J, with 26 bases between. This TCR was sampled from a female donor older than 55 with stage I lung adenocarcinoma. This specimen was peripheral blood, taken before any cancer treatment. The chain employs TRBV4-1 and TRBJ2-3; D not certain. CDR3 bases: TGCGCCAGCAGCCCCTTGGGCCCTATCCCTCCAAAAACTAGCACAGATACGCAGTATTTT. This gives the protein CASSPLGPIPPKTSTDTQYF.